This T cell receptor beta chain was sequenced in a study of blood T cell repertoires in COVID-19. Study-level background: Acute and convalescent COVID-19 samples came from the United States, Italy and Spain. From T cells, B-cell-depleted T cells, or PBMCs came the material, which was cDNA or gDNA.

This clone was seen a handful of times. In the authors' workflow: Using reference gene primer amplification, nucleated cell counts were estimated. TCRdb keeps only in-frame clones here, not all; method: immunoSEQ multiplex PCR. That table gives V, J and clone size, and the DNA gave D and trimming. The table lists 100,000 to 150,000 clones, over 80% of them singletons, with less than 2% in the top ten. The TCR was taken from a man in his 70s with acute or convalescent COVID-19. Material for sequencing was peripheral blood.

CDR3 protein: CATRTDRVVTGELFF. The CDR3 DNA is TGCGCCACCAGGACTGACCGGGTGGTCACCGGGGAGCTGTTTTTT. This chain links TRBV10-2 with TRBJ2-2, with D possibly being TRBD2 (5 bases). The CDR3 is 15 amino acids. V lost 10 bases, J lost 4 bases, and 19 bases lay in between. Germline CDR1 reads WSHSY; CDR2 reads SAAADI.